The sequence of this T cell receptor beta chain was determined in a study of T cells in Graves' hyperthyroidism and ophthalmopathy. Only a few counts were recorded for this clonotype. Amplified regions were TCR beta CDR3 sequences from RNA transcripts. A first-round RT-PCR of the TCR CDR3 used the HTBI primer set. TCRdb independently ran MiXCR on the multiplex PCR reads; one entry per CDR3 protein. The sample has 330,000 or so distinct CDR3 sequences, less than 20% seen once; the top ten hold under 45%. The CDR3 extends over 16 amino acids. Germline values: CDR1 DFQATT, CDR2 SNEGSKA (reference sequence). Trimming shortened V by 0 bases and J by 2 bases, and 11 bases separated the two germline ends.

The J gene is TRBJ2-6, the V gene TRBV20-1, with D hard to call. This clonotype was sampled from a man in his fifties with Graves' ophthalmopathy. Sequenced: blood. DNA for the CDR3: TGCAGTGCTAGAGATCAATCTAGGGCTGGGGCCAACGTCCTGACTTTC. As protein: CSARDQSRAGANVLTF.